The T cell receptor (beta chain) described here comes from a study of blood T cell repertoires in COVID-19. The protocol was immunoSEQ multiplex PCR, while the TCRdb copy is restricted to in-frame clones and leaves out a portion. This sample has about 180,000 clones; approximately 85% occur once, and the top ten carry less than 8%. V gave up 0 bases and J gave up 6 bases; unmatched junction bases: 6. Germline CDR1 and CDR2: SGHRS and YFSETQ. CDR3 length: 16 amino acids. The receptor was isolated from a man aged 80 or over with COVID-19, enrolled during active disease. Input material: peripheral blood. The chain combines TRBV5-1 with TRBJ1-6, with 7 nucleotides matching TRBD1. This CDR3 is CASSLAKGATNSPLHF. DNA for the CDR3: TGCGCCAGCAGCTTGGCCAAGGGGGCCACTAATTCACCCCTCCACTTT.